One T cell receptor (beta chain) is described in this entry. Its antigen remains unidentified. With V trimmed by 0 bases and J by 5 bases, 10 bases remained unmatched. The germline V gene encodes CDR1 GTSNPN and CDR2 SVGIG (reference sequence). This CDR3 contains 16 residues. The data are from a study of radiotherapy plus CTLA-4 blockade in lung cancer. It was focal radiation plus CTLA-4 blockade with ipilimumab that patients with chemo-refractory metastatic non-small-cell lung cancer received. Study-wide results and limits: Blood-borne expansion of tumor-derived TCR clones followed radiotherapy plus ipilimumab.

Sequenced by immunoSEQ multiplex PCR; TCRdb stores in-frame clones only, minus some. Among 45,000 to 55,000 clones listed, approximately 91% were seen once. The sample in question was peripheral blood, obtained from a patient treated with radiotherapy plus ipilimumab. The origin of this receptor is a human donor with non-small cell lung cancer whose response to radiotherapy plus ipilimumab could not be evaluated. This rearrangement joins TRBV30 to TRBJ2-3; 8 nucleotides agree with TRBD1. CDR3 loop: CAWSVSWRQGRDTQYF. Here the CDR3 DNA reads TGTGCCTGGAGTGTAAGTTGGCGACAGGGGAGAGATACGCAGTATTTT.